A selection of T cell receptor beta chains follows, all from one sample in a study of blood T cells in healthy people across ages. TCRdb recomputed calls from the 5' RACE reads with MiXCR, one row per CDR3 protein. Seen here are some 900,000 distinct CDR3 sequences, around 48% observed once, and the top ten hold 13%. The sequenced sample consisted of blood. These receptors came from a man aged 25 to 45 in good health. The CDR3 runs from the conserved cysteine through the conserved F or W. The D gene is left open where the match is weak. For some rows the clone size is stated as once, few or many, or as a class when expanded; others skip it.

J gene,V gene,D gene,clone size,CDR3 protein,CDR3 DNA
TRBJ2-7,TRBV13,.,.,CAGSLGAEQAYEQYF,TGTGCCGGCAGCTTAGGGGCGGAGCAGGCCTACGAGCAGTACTTC
TRBJ2-5,TRBV7-2,TRBD2,.,CASSLALAGGTETQYF,TGTGCCAGCAGCTTAGCACTAGCGGGGGGGACAGAGACCCAGTACTTC
TRBJ2-5,TRBV2,TRBD1,.,CASSEHRGGQETQYF,TGTGCCAGCAGCGAGCACAGGGGTGGGCAAGAGACCCAGTACTTC
TRBJ1-2,TRBV7-2,.,.,CASSFYDSRNYGYTF,TGTGCCAGCAGCTTCTATGACAGCCGGAACTATGGCTACACCTTC
TRBJ2-3,TRBV25-1,TRBD2,.,CASSDPSGGALDTQYF,TGTGCCAGCAGTGATCCTAGCGGGGGGGCCTTAGATACGCAGTATTTT
TRBJ2-1,TRBV12-3/TRBV12-4,.,few,CASSLASAYNEQFF,TGTGCCAGCAGTTTAGCGTCAGCTTACAATGAGCAGTTCTTC
TRBJ2-3,TRBV5-5,.,.,CASSPSAGPPDTQYF,TGTGCCAGCAGCCCCAGTGCAGGACCACCAGATACGCAGTATTTT
TRBJ2-3,TRBV5-1,.,.,CASSEAISGTQYF,TGCGCCAGCAGTGAGGCGATATCGGGTACGCAGTATTTT
TRBJ2-7,TRBV28,.,.,CASSLIGAEQYF,TGTGCCAGCAGTTTAATAGGGGCCGAGCAGTACTTC
TRBJ2-1,TRBV3-1,.,once,CASSHLRNEQFF,TGTGCCAGCAGCCATCTGCGGAATGAGCAGTTCTTC
TRBJ2-5,TRBV19,TRBD2,.,CASSIGLAGGQETQYF,TGTGCCAGTAGTATCGGGCTAGCGGGGGGGCAAGAGACCCAGTACTTC
TRBJ1-4,TRBV4-3,TRBD1,.,CASSQDFIGTGNEKLFF,TGCGCCAGCAGCCAAGATTTTATCGGGACAGGGAATGAAAAACTGTTTTTT
TRBJ2-1,TRBV6-5,.,few,CASSYGGDDEQFF,TGTGCCAGCAGTTACGGGGGTGACGATGAGCAGTTCTTC
TRBJ2-7,TRBV6-5,.,few,CASKHSSYEQYF,TGTGCCAGCAAGCACAGCTCCTACGAGCAGTACTTC
TRBJ2-5,TRBV4-1,.,few,CASSQDLSSGETQYF,TGCGCCAGCAGCCAAGATCTTAGTTCTGGGGAGACCCAGTACTTC
TRBJ1-2,TRBV14,TRBD1,few,CASSRNIGTGNGYTF,TGTGCCAGCAGCCGAAATATCGGGACAGGGAATGGCTACACCTTC
TRBJ1-2,TRBV10-3,TRBD1,.,CAISTDRGNGYTF,TGTGCCATCTCTACTGACAGGGGGAATGGCTACACCTTC
TRBJ1-1,TRBV7-9,TRBD1,.,CASSPARDSTMNTEAFF,TGTGCCAGCAGCCCTGCTCGGGACAGTACTATGAACACTGAAGCTTTCTTT
TRBJ2-3,TRBV12-5,TRBD1,.,CASGLVTGGADTQYF,TGTGCTAGTGGTTTGGTTACAGGGGGCGCAGATACGCAGTATTTT
TRBJ2-4,TRBV12-3/TRBV12-4,.,.,CASSSDGGQGAHENIQYF,TGTGCCAGCAGTTCCGACGGGGGGCAGGGGGCGCACGAAAACATTCAGTACTTC
TRBJ2-3,TRBV20-1,.,.,CSVGIVGTDTQYF,TGCAGTGTGGGCATTGTAGGCACAGATACGCAGTATTTT
TRBJ1-6,TRBV7-8,TRBD1,.,CASSVRPGQDIPPANSPLHF,TGTGCCAGCAGCGTTCGGCCGGGACAGGATATTCCGCCTGCTAATTCACCCCTCCACTTT
TRBJ1-6,TRBV27,.,.,CASSLSPKNSPLHF,TGTGCCAGCAGTTTATCGCCAAAGAATTCACCCCTCCACTTT
TRBJ2-6,TRBV11-3,.,.,CASSFGKGPGANVLTF,TGTGCCAGCAGCTTTGGAAAGGGCCCTGGGGCCAACGTCCTGACTTTC
TRBJ1-1,TRBV6-4,.,once,CASSGSGGHTEAFF,TGTGCCAGCAGTGGCTCGGGGGGCCACACTGAAGCTTTCTTT
TRBJ2-3,TRBV7-2,.,.,CASSQGPGPSTDTQYF,TGTGCCAGCAGCCAAGGCCCGGGCCCTAGCACAGATACGCAGTATTTT
TRBJ2-1,TRBV7-6,TRBD1,.,CASSLTVGTGDNEQFF,TGTGCCAGCAGCTTAACCGTCGGGACAGGGGACAATGAGCAGTTCTTC
TRBJ2-7,TRBV20-1,.,.,CSAKGSSIHEQYF,TGCAGTGCCAAGGGCAGCTCGATCCACGAGCAGTACTTC
TRBJ2-1,TRBV5-1,TRBD1,few,CASSLGTGGSLSKNEQFF,TGCGCCAGCAGCTTGGGGACAGGGGGCTCGCTTTCTAAGAATGAGCAGTTCTTC
TRBJ2-1,TRBV7-6,TRBD2,.,CASSPESSGTYNEQFF,TGTGCCAGCAGCCCAGAGTCTAGCGGGACTTACAATGAGCAGTTCTTC
TRBJ2-7,TRBV10-3,TRBD1,.,CAISGDREEQYF,TGTGCCATCAGTGGTGACAGGGAGGAGCAGTACTTC
TRBJ2-5,TRBV29-1,.,few,CSVEARLETQYF,TGCAGCGTTGAAGCCAGGCTAGAGACCCAGTACTTC
TRBJ2-7,TRBV29-1,.,many,CSVAAPLRDEQYF,TGCAGCGTTGCGGCACCGCTAAGGGACGAGCAGTACTTC
TRBJ2-7,TRBV18,TRBD1,few,CASSYNRDRAYEQYF,TGTGCCAGCTCGTACAACCGGGACAGGGCCTACGAGCAGTACTTC
TRBJ2-1,TRBV6-5,TRBD2,.,CASSYLASGVYNEQFF,TGTGCCAGCAGTTATTTGGCTAGCGGCGTATACAATGAGCAGTTCTTC
TRBJ1-1,TRBV5-1,TRBD1,.,CASKGQSMNTEAFF,TGCGCCAGCAAGGGACAGTCGATGAACACTGAAGCTTTCTTT
TRBJ2-1,TRBV20-1,.,few,CSARTWGLSNEQFF,TGCAGTGCTAGAACCTGGGGACTGAGCAATGAGCAGTTCTTC
TRBJ1-4,TRBV6-6,.,.,CASLRSGGGEKLFF,TGTGCCAGCCTAAGGTCGGGGGGAGGTGAAAAACTGTTTTTT
TRBJ2-3,TRBV11-2,.,many,CASSGWDSSVRTQYF,TGTGCCAGCAGCGGGTGGGACTCCTCAGTAAGAACGCAGTATTTT
TRBJ1-1,TRBV5-1,.,.,CASSLVSATFMNTEAFF,TGCGCCAGCAGCTTGGTTTCGGCCACCTTTATGAACACTGAAGCTTTCTTT
TRBJ2-5,TRBV28,.,many,CASSSGRETQYF,TGTGCCAGCAGTTCTGGGAGGGAGACCCAGTACTTC
TRBJ2-7,TRBV5-1,.,.,CASSFPESSYEQYF,TGCGCCAGCAGCTTTCCGGAGAGCTCCTACGAGCAGTACTTC
TRBJ1-1,TRBV5-5,.,few,CASTVGRMYTEAFF,TGTGCCAGCACCGTGGGCCGGATGTACACTGAAGCTTTCTTT
TRBJ1-2,TRBV6-4,.,.,CASSPEEGDKSNYGYTF,TGTGCCAGCAGCCCGGAGGAAGGGGACAAATCTAACTATGGCTACACCTTC
TRBJ2-7,TRBV4-1,.,few,CASSRQGDDEQYF,TGCGCCAGCAGCCGGCAAGGGGACGACGAGCAGTACTTC
TRBJ2-3,TRBV4-1,.,.,CASSQDLAQVDTQYF,TGCGCCAGCAGCCAGGACCTAGCCCAGGTGGATACGCAGTATTTT
TRBJ2-1,TRBV29-1,.,few,CSVVRGLEFF,TGCAGCGTTGTGCGGGGTCTGGAGTTCTTC
TRBJ1-2,TRBV6-5,.,few,CASSPTAMRGYTF,TGTGCCAGCAGTCCGACAGCCATGAGGGGCTACACCTTC
TRBJ2-7,TRBV28,.,.,CASSNAGTGSYEQYF,TGTGCCAGCAGCAACGCCGGGACGGGCTCCTACGAGCAGTACTTC
TRBJ2-3,TRBV15,.,.,CATSLSRGGGTDAQYF,TGTGCCACCAGTTTATCTCGAGGCGGGGGCACAGATGCGCAGTATTTT
TRBJ2-7,TRBV10-3,TRBD2,.,CAISGPSGSSYEQYF,TGTGCCATCAGTGGGCCCAGCGGGAGCTCCTACGAGCAGTACTTC
TRBJ2-3,TRBV25-1,.,.,CASSPANRGTDTQYF,TGTGCCAGCAGCCCGGCGAACCGAGGGACAGATACGCAGTATTTT
TRBJ2-3,TRBV20-1,.,.,CSAPAGRGFTDTQYF,TGCAGTGCCCCAGCGGGCCGGGGCTTCACAGATACGCAGTATTTT